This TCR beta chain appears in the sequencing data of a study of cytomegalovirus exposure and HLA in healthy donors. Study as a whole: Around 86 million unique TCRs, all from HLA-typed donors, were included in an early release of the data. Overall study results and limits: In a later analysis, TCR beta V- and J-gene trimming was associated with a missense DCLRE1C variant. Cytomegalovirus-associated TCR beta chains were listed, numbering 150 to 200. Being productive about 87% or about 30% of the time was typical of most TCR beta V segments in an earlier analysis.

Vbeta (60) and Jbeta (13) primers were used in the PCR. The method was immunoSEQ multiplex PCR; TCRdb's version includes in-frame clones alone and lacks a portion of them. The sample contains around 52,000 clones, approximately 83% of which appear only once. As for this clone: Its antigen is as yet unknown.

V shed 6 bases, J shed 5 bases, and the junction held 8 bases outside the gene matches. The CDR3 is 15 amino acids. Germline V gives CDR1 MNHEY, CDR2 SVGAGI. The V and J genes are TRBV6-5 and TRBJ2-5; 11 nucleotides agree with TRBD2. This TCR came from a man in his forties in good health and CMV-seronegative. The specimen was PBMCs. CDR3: CASRIAGGPSETQYF. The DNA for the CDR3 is TGTGCCAGCAGGATAGCGGGGGGGCCGTCGGAGACCCAGTACTTC.